A single T cell receptor beta chain is shown here with its context. The sample belongs to a study of cytomegalovirus exposure and HLA in healthy donors. Generated by immunoSEQ multiplex PCR, the TCRdb table keeps only in-frame clones and is missing some. The sample gives 180,000 or so clones, roughly nine tenths of which show up once; 7.2% is in the top ten. The CDR3 has 15 residues. The V gene's germline CDR1 is SGHDN and CDR2 FVKESK. The V and J ends lost 1 base and 8 bases respectively, with 16 bases between them. Sequenced: PBMCs. The V call is TRBV14, the J call TRBJ2-3, with D possibly TRBD1 on 6 matching bases. This receptor was taken from a man younger than 45 in good health and CMV-seropositive. The CDR3 DNA is TGTGCCAGCAGCCAAGGGGCAGGGGTTGTTACTACGCAGTATTTT. This gives the protein CASSQGAGVVTTQYF.